This paragraph reports one TCR beta chain. V dropped 5 bases and J dropped 7; count of bases not matched to a gene: 11. This CDR3 is built from 16 residues. Per germline, CDR1 KGHSH and CDR2 LQKENI. This entry comes from a study of blood T cell repertoires in COVID-19. The data were produced by immunoSEQ multiplex PCR, yet TCRdb's version contains in-frame clones alone and is incomplete. This sample yields 280,000 or so clones, of which roughly 91% are seen a single time; under 3.5% belongs to the top ten. The material sequenced was PBMCs or T cells enriched from blood (not recorded which). The sequence was collected from a woman between 45 and 60 years old who had been exposed to COVID-19. The chain couples TRBV18 to TRBJ1-6; TRBD1 aligns across 7 bases. DNA for the CDR3: TGTGCCAGCTCAAAGGACAGGTTGGAACGAAATTCACCCCTCCACTTT. Protein product: CASSKDRLERNSPLHF.